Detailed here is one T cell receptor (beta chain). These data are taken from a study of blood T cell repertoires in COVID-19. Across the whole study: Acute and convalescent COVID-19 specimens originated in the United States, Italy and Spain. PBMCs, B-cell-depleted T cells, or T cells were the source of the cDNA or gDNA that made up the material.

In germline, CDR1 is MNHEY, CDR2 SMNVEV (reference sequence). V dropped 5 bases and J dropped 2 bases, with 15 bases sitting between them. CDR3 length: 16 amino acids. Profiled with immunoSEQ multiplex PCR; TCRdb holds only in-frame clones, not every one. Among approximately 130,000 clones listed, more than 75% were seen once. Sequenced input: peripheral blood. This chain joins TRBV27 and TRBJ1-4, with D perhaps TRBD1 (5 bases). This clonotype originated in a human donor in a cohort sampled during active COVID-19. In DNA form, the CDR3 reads TGTGCCAGCAGTCCCCGGTCGGACATTACTAATGAAAAACTGTTTTTT. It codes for CASSPRSDITNEKLFF.